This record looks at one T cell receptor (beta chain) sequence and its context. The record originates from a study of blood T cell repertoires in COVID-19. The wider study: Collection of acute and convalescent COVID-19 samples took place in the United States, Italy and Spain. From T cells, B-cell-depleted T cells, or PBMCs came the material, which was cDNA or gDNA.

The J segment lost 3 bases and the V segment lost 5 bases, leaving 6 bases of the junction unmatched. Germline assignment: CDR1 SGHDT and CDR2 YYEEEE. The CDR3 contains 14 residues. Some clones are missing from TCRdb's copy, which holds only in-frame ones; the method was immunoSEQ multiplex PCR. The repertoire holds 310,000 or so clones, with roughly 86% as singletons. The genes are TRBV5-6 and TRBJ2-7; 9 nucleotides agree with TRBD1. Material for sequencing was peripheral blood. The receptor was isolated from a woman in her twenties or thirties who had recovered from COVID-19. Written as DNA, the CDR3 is TGTGCCAGCAGACCCGGGACAGGGATCTACGAGCAGTACTTC. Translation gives CASRPGTGIYEQYF.